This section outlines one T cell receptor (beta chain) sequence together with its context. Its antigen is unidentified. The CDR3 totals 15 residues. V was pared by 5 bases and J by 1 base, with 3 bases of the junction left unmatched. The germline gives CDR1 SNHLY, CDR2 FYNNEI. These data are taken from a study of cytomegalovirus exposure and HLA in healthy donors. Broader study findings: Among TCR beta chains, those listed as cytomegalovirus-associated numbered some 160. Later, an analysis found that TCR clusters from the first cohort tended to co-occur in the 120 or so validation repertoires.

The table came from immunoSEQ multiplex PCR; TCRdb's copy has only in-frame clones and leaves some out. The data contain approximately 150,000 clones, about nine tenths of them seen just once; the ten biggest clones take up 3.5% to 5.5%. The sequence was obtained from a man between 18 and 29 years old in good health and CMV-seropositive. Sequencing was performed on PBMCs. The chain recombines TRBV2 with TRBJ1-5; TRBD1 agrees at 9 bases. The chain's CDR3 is CASSYGQGSNQPQHF. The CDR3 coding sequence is TGTGCCAGCAGTTACGGACAGGGGAGCAATCAGCCCCAGCATTTT.